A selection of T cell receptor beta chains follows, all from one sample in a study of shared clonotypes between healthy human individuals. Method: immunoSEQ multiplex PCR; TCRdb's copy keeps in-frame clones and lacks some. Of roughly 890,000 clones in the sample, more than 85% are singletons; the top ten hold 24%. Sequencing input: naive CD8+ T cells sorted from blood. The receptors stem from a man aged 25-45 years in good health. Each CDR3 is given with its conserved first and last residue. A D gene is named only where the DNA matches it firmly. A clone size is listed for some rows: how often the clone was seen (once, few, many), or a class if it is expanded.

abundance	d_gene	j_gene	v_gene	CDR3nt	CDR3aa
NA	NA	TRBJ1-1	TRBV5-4	TGTGCCAGCAGCTTTCACGACACTGAAGCTTTCTTT	CASSFHDTEAFF
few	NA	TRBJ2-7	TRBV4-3	TGCGCCAGCAGCCAATCGTCCGTAAGGGTTGGCGAGCAGTACTTC	CASSQSSVRVGEQYF
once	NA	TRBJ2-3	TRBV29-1	TGCAGCGTTGACGTCCCGGGAGTCACAGATACGCAGTATTTT	CSVDVPGVTDTQYF
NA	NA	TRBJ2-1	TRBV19	TGTGCCAGTAGTACCCGGACCAATGAGCAGTTCTTC	CASSTRTNEQFF
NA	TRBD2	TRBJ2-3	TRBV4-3	TGCGCCAGCAGCCAAGGGACTAGCGGAACCACAGATACGCAGTATTTT	CASSQGTSGTTDTQYF
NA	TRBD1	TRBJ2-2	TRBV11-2	TGTGCCAGCAGCTTAGAGACAGGGGGCGGGGAGCTGTTTTTT	CASSLETGGGELFF
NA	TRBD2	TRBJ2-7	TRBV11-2	TGTGCCAGCAGCTTCGGGGGGAGAACCTACGAGCAGTACTTC	CASSFGGRTYEQYF
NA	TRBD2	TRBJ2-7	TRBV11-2	TGTGCCAGCAGCTTAATCCCCGGGAGACTAGCGGGAAGTCCCTACGAGCAGTACTTC	CASSLIPGRLAGSPYEQYF
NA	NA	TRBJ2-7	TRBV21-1	TGTGCCAGCAGCCTCCAGGGGGCCCGAATAACTTACGAGCAGTACTTC	CASSLQGARITYEQYF
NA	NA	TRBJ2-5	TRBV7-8	TGTGCCAGCAGCTTAGAATCCGGGAGAGGGGCTCGGGAGACCCAGTACTTC	CASSLESGRGARETQYF
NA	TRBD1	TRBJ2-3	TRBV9	TGTGCCAGCAGCGGCGGACAGGGGGGAGATACGCAGTATTTT	CASSGGQGGDTQYF
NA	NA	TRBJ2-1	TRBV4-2	TGTGCCAGCAGCCAAGTGACAGACTACAATGAGCAGTTCTTC	CASSQVTDYNEQFF
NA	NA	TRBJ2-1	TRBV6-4	TGTGCCAGCAGTGACTCTAGGTCCGGTGAGCAGTTCTTC	CASSDSRSGEQFF
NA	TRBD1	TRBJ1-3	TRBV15	TGTGCCACCAGCAGGACGACAGGGGCGTTCAACACCATATATTTT	CATSRTTGAFNTIYF
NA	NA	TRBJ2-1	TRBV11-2	TGTGCCAGCAGCTTAGCGGGACCGGGGGATGAGCAGTTCTTC	CASSLAGPGDEQFF
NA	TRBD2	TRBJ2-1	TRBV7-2	TGTGCCAGCAGCTTACTCCGGGCTAGCGGGCCCCTCTACGATGAGCAGTTCTTC	CASSLLRASGPLYDEQFF
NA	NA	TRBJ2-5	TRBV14	TGTGCCAGCAGCCAAGTGGGGGAGACCCAGTACTTC	CASSQVGETQYF
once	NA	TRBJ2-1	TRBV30	TGTGCCTGGAGGTCCATCACCGGGTCCTACAATGAGCAGTTCTTC	CAWRSITGSYNEQFF
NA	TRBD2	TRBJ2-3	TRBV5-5	TGTGCCAGCAGCTCGAGACTAGCGGAGGACACAGATACGCAGTATTTT	CASSSRLAEDTDTQYF
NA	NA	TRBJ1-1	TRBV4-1	TGCGCCAGCAGCCAAGAGTCAGGGATGAACACTGAAGCTTTCTTT	CASSQESGMNTEAFF
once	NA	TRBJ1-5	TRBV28	TGTGCCAGCAGCTCCATGAATCAGCCCCAGCATTTT	CASSSMNQPQHF
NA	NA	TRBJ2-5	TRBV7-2	TGTGCCAGCAGCCCCCAGTCGTACCAAGAGACCCAGTACTTC	CASSPQSYQETQYF
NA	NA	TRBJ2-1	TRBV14	TGTGCCAGCAGCCAGACCAACTACAATGAGCAGTTCTTC	CASSQTNYNEQFF
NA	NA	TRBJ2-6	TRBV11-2	TGTGCCAGCAGCTCATACACGTCTGGGGCCAACGTCCTGACTTTC	CASSSYTSGANVLTF
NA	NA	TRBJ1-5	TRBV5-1	TGCGCCAGCAGCCCGGGGGGTTCTCAGCCCCAGCATTTT	CASSPGGSQPQHF
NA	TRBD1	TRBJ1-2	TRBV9	TGTGCCAGCAGCGTAGCTACCCCCGGACAGGGCTCTAACTATGGCTACACCTTC	CASSVATPGQGSNYGYTF
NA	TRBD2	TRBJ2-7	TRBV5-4	TGTGCCAGCAGCTTGGATGGGACTAGCAGCTACGAGCAGTACTTC	CASSLDGTSSYEQYF
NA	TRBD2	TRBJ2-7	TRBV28	TGTGCCAGCAGCATCGATGGACTAGCGGGAGCCTACGAGCAGTACTTC	CASSIDGLAGAYEQYF
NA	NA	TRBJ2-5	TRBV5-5	TGTGCCAGCAGCTTCGTCTTGAGGGGGCAAGAGACCCAGTACTTC	CASSFVLRGQETQYF
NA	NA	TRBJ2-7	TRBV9	TGTGCCAGCAGTGAGACGACAGGACTGCAGTACTTC	CASSETTGLQYF
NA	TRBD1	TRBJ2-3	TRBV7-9	TGTGCCAGCAGCTCCCAACAACAGGGGTTAGGTTTGCCAGATACGCAGTATTTT	CASSSQQQGLGLPDTQYF
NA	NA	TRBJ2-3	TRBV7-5	TGTGCCAGAAGCTTAATGGCGGGACGATTCACAGATACGCAGTATTTT	CARSLMAGRFTDTQYF
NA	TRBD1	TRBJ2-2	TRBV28	TGTGCCAGCAGCCCACGGACAGGGAACACCGGGGAGCTGTTTTTT	CASSPRTGNTGELFF
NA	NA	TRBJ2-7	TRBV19	TGTGCCAGTAGTATTCGGGACGGCCGCGAGCAGTACTTC	CASSIRDGREQYF
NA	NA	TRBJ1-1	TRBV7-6	TGTGCCAGCAGCTTAGCGCAAGGTACTGAAGCTTTCTTT	CASSLAQGTEAFF
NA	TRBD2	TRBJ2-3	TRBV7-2	TGTGCCAGCAGCTCCTTAAGCGGGAGGGGGCCAGATACGCAGTATTTT	CASSSLSGRGPDTQYF
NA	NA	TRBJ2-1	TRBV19	TGTGCCAGTAGTATAGGTCTCTCAGGGGCCGACTACAATGAGCAGTTCTTC	CASSIGLSGADYNEQFF
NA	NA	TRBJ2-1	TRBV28	TGTGCCAGCAGTTCAGACAGCTACAATGAGCAGTTCTTC	CASSSDSYNEQFF
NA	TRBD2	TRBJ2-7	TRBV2	TGTGCCAGCAGTCCAACCCCCGGACTAGTGGACGAGCAGTACTTC	CASSPTPGLVDEQYF
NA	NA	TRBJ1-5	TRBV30	TGTGCCTGGAGTGTCGCTTTGCCCGTTAATCAGCCCCAGCATTTT	CAWSVALPVNQPQHF
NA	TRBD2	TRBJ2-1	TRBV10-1	TGCGCCAGCAGTGACCCTAGCGGGAGTTACAATGAGCAGTTCTTC	CASSDPSGSYNEQFF
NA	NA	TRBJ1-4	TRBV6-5	TGTGCCAGCAACGTACACCGGGCCTCTGGGGAAAAACTGTTTTTT	CASNVHRASGEKLFF
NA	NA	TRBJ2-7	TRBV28	TGTGCCAGCAGTCCCGTTGACTACGAGCAGTACTTC	CASSPVDYEQYF
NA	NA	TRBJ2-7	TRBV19	TGTGCCAGTAGTAAACAGGGAGAACCCTACGAGCAGTACTTC	CASSKQGEPYEQYF
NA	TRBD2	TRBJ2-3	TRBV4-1	TGCGCCAGCAGCCACAGCGGGAGGGCCTCAGATACGCAGTATTTT	CASSHSGRASDTQYF
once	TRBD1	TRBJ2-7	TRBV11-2	TGTGCCAGCTCGTCCGGGACAGGTGCCTACGAGCAGTACTTC	CASSSGTGAYEQYF
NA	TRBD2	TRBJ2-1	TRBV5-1	TGCGCCAGCAGCTCTGGCGGGAGCTCCTACAATGAGCAGTTCTTC	CASSSGGSSYNEQFF
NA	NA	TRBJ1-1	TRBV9	TGTGCCAGCAGCGTAGACCCAGACAGCACAACGCCCACGAACACTGAAGCTTTCTTT	CASSVDPDSTTPTNTEAFF